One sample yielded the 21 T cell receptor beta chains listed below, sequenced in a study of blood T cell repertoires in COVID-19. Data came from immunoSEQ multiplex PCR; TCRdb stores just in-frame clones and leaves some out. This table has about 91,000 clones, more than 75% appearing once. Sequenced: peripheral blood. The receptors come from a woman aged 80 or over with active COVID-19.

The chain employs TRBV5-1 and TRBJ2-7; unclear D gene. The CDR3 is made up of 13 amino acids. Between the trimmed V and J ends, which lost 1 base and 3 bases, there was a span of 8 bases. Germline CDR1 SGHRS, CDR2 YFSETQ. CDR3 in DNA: TGCGCCAGCAGCTTGTATGGCGGCTACGAGCAGTACTTC. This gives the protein CASSLYGGYEQYF.

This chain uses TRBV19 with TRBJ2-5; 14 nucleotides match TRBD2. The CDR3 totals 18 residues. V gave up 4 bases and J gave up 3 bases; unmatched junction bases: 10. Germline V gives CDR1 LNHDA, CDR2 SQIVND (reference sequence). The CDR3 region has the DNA TGTGCCAGTAGTAGTCGACTAGCGGGAGGGCCGAGGGAAGAGACCCAGTACTTC. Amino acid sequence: CASSSRLAGGPREETQYF.

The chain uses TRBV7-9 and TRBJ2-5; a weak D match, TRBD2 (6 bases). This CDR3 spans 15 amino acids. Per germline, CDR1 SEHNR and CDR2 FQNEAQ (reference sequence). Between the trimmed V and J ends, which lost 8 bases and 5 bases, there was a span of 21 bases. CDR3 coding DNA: TGTGCCAGCGCGGTAGCCGGGAGAGGGACGGAGACCCAGTACTTC. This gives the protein CASAVAGRGTETQYF.

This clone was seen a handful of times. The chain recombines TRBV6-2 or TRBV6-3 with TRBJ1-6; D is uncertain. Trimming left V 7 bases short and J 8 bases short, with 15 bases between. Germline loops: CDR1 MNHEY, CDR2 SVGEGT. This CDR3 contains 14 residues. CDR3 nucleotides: TGTGCCAGCACCCCGAGACGGGTAGATTCACCCCTCCACTTT. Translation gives CASTPRRVDSPLHF.

CDR3 in amino acids: CASSLVASGINEQYF. The CDR3 nucleotides are TGTGCCAGCAGCTTAGTTGCTAGCGGGATCAACGAGCAGTACTTC. The rearrangement links TRBV11-3 to TRBJ2-7, with TRBD2 matching over 9 bases. Germline V gives CDR1 SGHNT, CDR2 YENEEA. This CDR3 comprises 15 residues. With 1 base clipped from V and 5 bases from J, the junction kept 6 bases outside the gene matches.

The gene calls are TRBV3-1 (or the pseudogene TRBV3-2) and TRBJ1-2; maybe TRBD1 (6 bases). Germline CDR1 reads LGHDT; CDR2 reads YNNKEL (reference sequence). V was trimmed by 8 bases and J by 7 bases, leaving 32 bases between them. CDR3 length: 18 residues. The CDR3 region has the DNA TGTGCCAGCCCGGGACAAAGAACTAGTTGGGGCCCCCTTTGTGGCTACACCTTC. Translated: CASPGQRTSWGPLCGYTF.

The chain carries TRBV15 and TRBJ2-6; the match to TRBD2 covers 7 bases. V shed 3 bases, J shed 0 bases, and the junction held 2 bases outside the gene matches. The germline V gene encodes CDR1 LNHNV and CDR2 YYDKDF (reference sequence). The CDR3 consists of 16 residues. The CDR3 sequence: CATSRGGPSGANVLTF. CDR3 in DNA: TGTGCCACCAGCAGGGGAGGGCCCTCTGGGGCCAACGTCCTGACTTTC.

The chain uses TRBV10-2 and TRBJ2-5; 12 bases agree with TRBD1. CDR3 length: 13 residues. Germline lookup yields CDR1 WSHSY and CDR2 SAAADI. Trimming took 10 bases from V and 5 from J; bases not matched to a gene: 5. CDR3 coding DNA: TGCGCCACCGGGACAGGGGGCATCGAGACCCAGTACTTC. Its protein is CATGTGGIETQYF.

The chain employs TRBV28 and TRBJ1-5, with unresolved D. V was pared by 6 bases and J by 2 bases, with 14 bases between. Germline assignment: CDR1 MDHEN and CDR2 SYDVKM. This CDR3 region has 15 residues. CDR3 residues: CASSLEGKGNQPQHF. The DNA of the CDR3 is TGTGCCAGCAGCCTTGAGGGAAAGGGCAATCAGCCCCAGCATTTT.

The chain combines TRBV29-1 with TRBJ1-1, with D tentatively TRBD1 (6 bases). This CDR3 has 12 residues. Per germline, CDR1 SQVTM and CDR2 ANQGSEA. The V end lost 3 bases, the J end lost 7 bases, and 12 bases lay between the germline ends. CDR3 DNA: TGCAGCGTTGAGAACCCAGGGGTTGAAGCTTTCTTT. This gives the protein CSVENPGVEAFF.

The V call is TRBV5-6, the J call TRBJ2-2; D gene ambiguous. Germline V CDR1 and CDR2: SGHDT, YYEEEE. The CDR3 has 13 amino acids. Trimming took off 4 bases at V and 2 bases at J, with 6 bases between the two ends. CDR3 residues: CASSVVNTGELFF. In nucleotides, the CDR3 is TGTGCCAGCAGCGTTGTAAACACCGGGGAGCTGTTTTTT.

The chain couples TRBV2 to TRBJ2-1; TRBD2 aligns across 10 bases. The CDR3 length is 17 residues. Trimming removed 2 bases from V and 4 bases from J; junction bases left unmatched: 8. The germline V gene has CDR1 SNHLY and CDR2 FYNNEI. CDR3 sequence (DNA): TGTGCCAGCAGTGAACTAGCGGGGGTAATAGGGTACAATGAGCAGTTCTTC. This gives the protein CASSELAGVIGYNEQFF.

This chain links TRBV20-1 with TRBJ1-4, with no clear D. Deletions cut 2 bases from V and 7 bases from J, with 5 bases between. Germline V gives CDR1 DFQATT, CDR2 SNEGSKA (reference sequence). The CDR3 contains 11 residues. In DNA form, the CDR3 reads TGCAGTGCTAGAAGAGGTGAAAAACTGTTTTTT. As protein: CSARRGEKLFF.

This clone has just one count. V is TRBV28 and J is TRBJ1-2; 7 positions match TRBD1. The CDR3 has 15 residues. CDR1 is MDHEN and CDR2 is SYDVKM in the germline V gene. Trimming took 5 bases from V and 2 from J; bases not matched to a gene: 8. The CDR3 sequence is CASSNPGTVNYGYTF. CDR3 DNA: TGTGCCAGCAGTAACCCCGGGACAGTGAACTATGGCTACACCTTC.

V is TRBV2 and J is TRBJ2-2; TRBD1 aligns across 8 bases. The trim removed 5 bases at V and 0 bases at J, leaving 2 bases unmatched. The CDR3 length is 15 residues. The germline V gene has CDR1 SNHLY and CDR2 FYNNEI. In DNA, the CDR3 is TGTGCCAGCAGTTCGGACAGGGCGAACACCGGGGAGCTGTTTTTT. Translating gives CASSSDRANTGELFF. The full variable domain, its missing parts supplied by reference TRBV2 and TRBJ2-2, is EPEVTQTPSHQVTQMGQEVILRCVPISNHLYFYWYRQILGQKVEFLVSFYNNEISEKSEIFDDQFSVERPDGSNFTLKIRSTKLEDSAMYFCASSSDRANTGELFFGEGSRLTVL.

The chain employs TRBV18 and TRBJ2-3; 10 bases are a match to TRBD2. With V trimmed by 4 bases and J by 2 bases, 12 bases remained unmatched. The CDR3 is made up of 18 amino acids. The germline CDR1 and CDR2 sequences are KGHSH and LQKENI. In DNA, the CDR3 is TGTGCCAGCTCACTCAACCTAGCGGGGGTAAGCGACACAGATACGCAGTATTTT. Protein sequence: CASSLNLAGVSDTDTQYF.

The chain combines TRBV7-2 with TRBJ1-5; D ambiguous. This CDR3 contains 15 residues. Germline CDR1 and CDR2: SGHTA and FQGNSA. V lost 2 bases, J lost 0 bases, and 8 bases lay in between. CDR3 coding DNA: TGTGCCAGCAGCTTACAACATATTAGCAATCAGCCCCAGCATTTT. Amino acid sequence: CASSLQHISNQPQHF. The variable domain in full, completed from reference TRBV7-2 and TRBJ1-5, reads GAGVSQSPSNKVTEKGKDVELRCDPISGHTALYWYRQSLGQGLEFLIYFQGNSAPDKSGLPSDRFSAERTGGSVSTLTIQRTQQEDSAVYLCASSLQHISNQPQHFGDGTRLSIL.

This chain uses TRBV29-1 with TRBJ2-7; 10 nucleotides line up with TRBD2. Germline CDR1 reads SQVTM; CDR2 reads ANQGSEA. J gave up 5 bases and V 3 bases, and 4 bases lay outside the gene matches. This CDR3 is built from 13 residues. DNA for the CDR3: TGCAGCGTTGAGAGCGGGAGGGCCCACGAGCAGTACTTC. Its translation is CSVESGRAHEQYF.

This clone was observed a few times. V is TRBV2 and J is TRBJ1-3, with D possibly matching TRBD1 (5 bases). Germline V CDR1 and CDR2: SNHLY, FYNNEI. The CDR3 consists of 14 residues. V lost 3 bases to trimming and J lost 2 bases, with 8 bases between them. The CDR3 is CASSDRVAGNTIYF. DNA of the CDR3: TGTGCCAGCAGTGACAGGGTTGCTGGAAACACCATATATTTT.

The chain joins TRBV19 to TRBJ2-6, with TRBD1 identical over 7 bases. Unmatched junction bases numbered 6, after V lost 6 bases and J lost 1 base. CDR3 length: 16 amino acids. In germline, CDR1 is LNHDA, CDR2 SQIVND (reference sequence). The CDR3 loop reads CASRAGRGSGANVLTF. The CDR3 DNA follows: TGTGCCAGTAGAGCTGGCAGGGGGTCTGGGGCCAACGTCCTGACTTTC.

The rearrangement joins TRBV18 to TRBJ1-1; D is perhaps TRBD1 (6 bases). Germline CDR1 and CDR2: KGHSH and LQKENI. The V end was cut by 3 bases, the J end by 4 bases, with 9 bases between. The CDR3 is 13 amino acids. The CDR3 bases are TGTGCCAGCTCACCTGTGGGGGCCACTGAAGCTTTCTTT. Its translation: CASSPVGATEAFF.